This record concerns one TCR beta chain sequence. This clonotype was seen a handful of times. Which antigen it targets is not known. The sample holds no much larger clone one base away, and base qualities are not on file. Libraries came from PCR. The sample was run on an Illumina HiSeq 2500. To reduce PCR and sequencing biases, unique molecular identifiers were incorporated into the TCR beta cDNA libraries. Every 1 to 10 million input T cells yielded approximately 500,000 cDNA molecules, meaning each molecule approximated one T cell. The same protocol used for the earlier healthy control dataset was applied to prepare and sequence the patient libraries. Samples belonging to the same batch were prepared together, multiplexed and sequenced on a shared HiSeq lane. In the original analysis: MIGEC was used to process the raw barcoded reads, and molecular identifier groups with only a single read were discarded before consensus assembly and CDR3 extraction. VDJtools was used for post-analysis of the clonotype tables, and diversity was normalized by down-sampling every dataset to the size of the smallest sample. Repertoire overlap clustering matched CDR3 amino acid but not nucleotide sequences to correct batch-related cross-sample contamination. Starting from the raw public reads, TCRdb applied fastp trimming at Q25, assembled clones with MiXCR and retained in-frame beta chains. Each entry is one CDR3 protein sequence, shown with its most common DNA and genes. TCRdb, not the authors, supplied the V and J calls. The sample profile shows approximately 630,000 distinct CDR3 sequences; approximately 59% of them were found once. In total, the top ten clones hold 11% of the sample.

To demonstrate the VDJtools post-analysis software, TCR beta repertoires were profiled from the peripheral blood of more than 10 young patients with multiple sclerosis. Multiple sclerosis patients were children and adolescents aged about 6 to 16 years. This entry is derived from a study of post-analysis software for immune sequencing data (dated by TCRdb to the mid-2010s). Notes on the research overall: Disease courses on record covered relapsing-remitting, secondary progressive and progressive-relapsing multiple sclerosis, though some patients had no subtype annotation. Patient repertoires were compared against 11 previously published healthy control repertoires from donors aged about 6 to 25 years. A subset of samples was prepared in parallel using single-end sample barcoding, then pooled and co-amplified after Illumina adapter ligation.

The research as a whole found: Direct clustering with F measure revealed strong co-clustering of samples prepared in the same batch, which led to a batch-effect correction. Significantly lower normalized Chao1 diversity was found in multiple sclerosis patients than in controls, suggesting substantial peripheral T-cell clonal expansion. The control group was slightly older than the multiple sclerosis patient group. Several TRBV segments, including TRBV5-6, TRBV5-1 and TRBV20-1, were significantly more frequent in patients than controls.

The CDR3 holds 12 amino acids from the cysteine to the phenylalanine. Left in the record is the CDR3 DNA by itself, 36 bases read in frame from the first base. The CDR1 and CDR2 encoded by the germline V gene (reference sequence) are DFQATT and SNEGSKA. V and J lose 5 bases and 2 bases, and a span of 9 bases separates them. The material sequenced was blood. The receptor chain draws on TRBV20-1 and TRBJ2-5; the best D guess is TRBD1, with 6 bases matching. This sequence originates from a girl aged 2 to 9 with multiple sclerosis. The CDR3 corresponds to CSAGGRQETQYF. The DNA sequence reads TGCAGTGCTGGGGGCAGACAAGAGACCCAGTACTTC.